This T cell receptor beta chain derives from a study of blood T cell repertoires in COVID-19. Study at large: Researchers got acute and convalescent COVID-19 samples from the United States, Italy and Spain. T cells, B-cell-depleted T cells, or PBMCs supplied cDNA or gDNA.

As processed by the authors: Reference gene primer amplification gave estimated nucleated cell counts. Sequencing used immunoSEQ multiplex PCR; TCRdb keeps in-frame clones, though not all of them. That table furnishes V, J and clone size, whereas the DNA furnished D and trimming. The sample lists roughly 120,000 clones, 90% occurring once. This clone occurred once. Per the germline V gene, CDR1 is SQVTM and CDR2 is ANQGSEA. The V end was cut by 0 bases, the J end by 4 bases, with 12 bases between. This CDR3 comprises 14 residues. Sequencing was done on a sample of peripheral blood. This receptor was identified in a man in his fifties or sixties with active COVID-19. The chain employs TRBV29-1 and TRBJ1-1; D is perhaps TRBD1 (5 bases). The CDR3 DNA follows: TGCAGCGTTGAAGACCCAGGGAGGGTCACTGAAGCTTTCTTT. This sequence encodes CSVEDPGRVTEAFF. Together with reference TRBV29-1 and TRBJ1-1, the CDR3 gives the full variable domain: SAVISQKPSRDICQRGTSLTIQCQVDSQVTMMFWYRQQPGQSLTLIATANQGSEATYESGFVIDKFPISRPNLTFSTLTVSNMSPEDSSIYLCSVEDPGRVTEAFFGQGTRLTVV.